The T cell receptor (beta chain) described here comes from a study of technical replicates of blood from a handful of donors. Some clones are missing from TCRdb's copy, which holds only in-frame ones; the method was immunoSEQ multiplex PCR. Found here are roughly 80,000 clones, over 95% of them singletons; the top ten hold approximately 0.41%. Unmatched junction bases numbered 4, after V lost 2 bases and J lost 0 bases. The CDR3 loop spans 15 amino acids. CDR1 and CDR2 from the germline V gene are LNHDA and SQIVND (reference sequence). This TCR was recovered from a human donor in good health. The chain carries TRBV19 and TRBJ2-7; TRBD1 matches 7 bases. The sample comprised T cells isolated from PBMCs. CDR3 coding DNA: TGTGCCAGTAGTATACAGGGGACAGTCTCCTACGAGCAGTACTTC. Translation: CASSIQGTVSYEQYF.